Reported below is one T cell receptor beta chain. What it binds is not known. This sample was taken from a study of identical twins. Via MiXCR, TCRdb re-called the 5' RACE reads, giving one row per CDR3 protein. The table includes about 890,000 distinct CDR3 sequences, about 12% detected once. Trimming shortened V by 2 bases and J by 6 bases, and 8 bases separated the two germline ends. Looked up from germline, CDR1 is LNHDA and CDR2 is SQIVND (reference sequence). The CDR3 loop spans 12 amino acids. Notes on the study in general: Cord blood's abundant beta clonotypes had fewer insertions, unlike memory repertoires.

Another study also made use of these data, one on yellow fever vaccine responses in identical twins.

The origin of this receptor is a woman under 30 in good health. Sequenced input: PBMCs. The chain carries TRBV19 and TRBJ2-7; D tentatively reads TRBD1 or TRBD2 (5 bases each). Written as DNA, the CDR3 is TGTGCCAGTAGTATACGTGGGGGCGAGCAGTACTTC. It yields the protein CASSIRGGEQYF.